The sample holds many counts of the clone carrying this T cell receptor beta chain. Its antigen is as yet unknown. Molecules of cDNA were individually given unique molecular identifiers that were attached to them. MiXCR, run by TCRdb on the 5' RACE reads, gives a single entry per CDR3 protein. The sample shows about 28,000 distinct CDR3 sequences, around 6.1% of them seen only once. The data stem from a study of early T cells in non-severe SARS-CoV-2 infection. Study outcomes and limitations: Anti-spike CD8 responses were favored by VDJdb matching, which missed private and CD4 specificities.

Germline values: CDR1 DFQATT, CDR2 SNEGSKA (reference sequence). The germline V and J ends were trimmed by 2 bases and 4 bases, with 8 bases remaining between them. This CDR3 region has 12 residues. This chain uses TRBV20-1 with TRBJ1-1, with D unclear. This sequence was found in an adult who was a healthcare worker with PCR-confirmed SARS-CoV-2 infection or an uninfected control (not recorded which). This specimen was whole blood, taken at baseline. CDR3 in amino acids: CSARRPTTEAFF. The CDR3 nucleotides read TGCAGTGCTAGAAGGCCGACCACTGAAGCTTTCTTT.